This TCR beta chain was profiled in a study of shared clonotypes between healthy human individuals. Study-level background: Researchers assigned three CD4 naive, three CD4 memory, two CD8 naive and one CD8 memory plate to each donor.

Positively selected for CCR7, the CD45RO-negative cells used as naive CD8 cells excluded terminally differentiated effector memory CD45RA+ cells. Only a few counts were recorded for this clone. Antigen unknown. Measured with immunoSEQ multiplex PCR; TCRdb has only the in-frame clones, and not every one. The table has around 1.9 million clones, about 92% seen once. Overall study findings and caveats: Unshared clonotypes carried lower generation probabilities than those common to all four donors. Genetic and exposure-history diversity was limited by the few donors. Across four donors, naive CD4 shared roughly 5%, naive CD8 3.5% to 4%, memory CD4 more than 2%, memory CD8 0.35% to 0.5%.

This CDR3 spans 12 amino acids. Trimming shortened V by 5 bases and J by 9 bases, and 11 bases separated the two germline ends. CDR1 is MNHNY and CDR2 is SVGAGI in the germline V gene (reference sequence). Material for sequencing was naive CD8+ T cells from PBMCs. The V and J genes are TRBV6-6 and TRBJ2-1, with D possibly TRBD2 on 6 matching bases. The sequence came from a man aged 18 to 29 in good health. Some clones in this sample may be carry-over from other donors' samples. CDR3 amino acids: CASSMGGTEQFF. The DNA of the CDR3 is TGTGCCAGCAGTATGGGGGGTACTGAGCAGTTCTTC.